This TCR beta chain derives from a study of blood T cell repertoires in COVID-19. Generated by immunoSEQ multiplex PCR, the TCRdb table keeps only in-frame clones and is missing some. The data contain about 320,000 clones, approximately 85% of them singletons. Trimming left V 4 bases short and J 0 bases short, with 19 bases between. CDR1 and CDR2 from the germline V gene are MNHEY and SMNVEV (reference sequence). The CDR3 contains 18 residues. The chain combines TRBV27 with TRBJ1-5; perhaps TRBD1 as D (5 bases). The sample consisted of peripheral blood. This TCR was recovered from a human donor in a cohort sampled during active COVID-19. CDR3 sequence (DNA): TGTGCCAGCAGTTCAAAACAGGACCTCTATCTTAGCAATCAGCCCCAGCATTTT. This codes for CASSSKQDLYLSNQPQHF.